This entry features one T cell receptor beta chain sequence. The sample is drawn from a study of blood T cell repertoires in COVID-19. Study background: The study drew acute and convalescent COVID-19 samples from the United States, Italy and Spain.

Sequenced by immunoSEQ multiplex PCR; TCRdb stores in-frame clones only, minus some. The sample has approximately 300,000 clones, around 86% seen once. The germline V gene encodes CDR1 MGHRA and CDR2 YSYEKL. The length of the CDR3 is 17 residues. Deletions cut 0 bases from V and 4 bases from J, with 16 bases between. Participants were aged 18 to 89 years from about two dozen US areas. Cohort 3 recovered donors had two negative PCRs, clearance, or symptom resolution. The receptor comes from a man aged 55 to 70 who had recovered from COVID-19. The chain combines TRBV4-1 with TRBJ2-1; D may be TRBD2 (6 bases). Sequenced: PBMCs or T cells enriched from blood (not recorded which). The CDR3: CASSQDPRDYYYNEQFF. Here the CDR3 DNA reads TGCGCCAGCAGCCAAGATCCGCGGGATTACTATTACAATGAGCAGTTCTTC.